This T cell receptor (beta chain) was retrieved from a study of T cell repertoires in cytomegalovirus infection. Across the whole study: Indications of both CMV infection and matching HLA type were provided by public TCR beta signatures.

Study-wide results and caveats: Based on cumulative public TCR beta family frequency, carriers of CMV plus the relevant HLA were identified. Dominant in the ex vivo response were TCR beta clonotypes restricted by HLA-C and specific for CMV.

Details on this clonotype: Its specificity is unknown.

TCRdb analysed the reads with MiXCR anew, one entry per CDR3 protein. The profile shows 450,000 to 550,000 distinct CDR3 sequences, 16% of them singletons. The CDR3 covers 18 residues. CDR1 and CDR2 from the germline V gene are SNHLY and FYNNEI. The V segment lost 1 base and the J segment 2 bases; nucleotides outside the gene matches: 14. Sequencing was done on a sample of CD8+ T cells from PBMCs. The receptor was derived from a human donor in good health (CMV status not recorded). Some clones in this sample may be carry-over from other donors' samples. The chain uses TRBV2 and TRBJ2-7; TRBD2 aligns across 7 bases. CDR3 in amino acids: CASSEGGRGLTLPYEQYF. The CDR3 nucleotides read TGTGCCAGCAGTGAAGGTGGGAGGGGACTTACTTTACCCTACGAGCAGTACTTC. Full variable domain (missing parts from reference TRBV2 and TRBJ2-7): EPEVTQTPSHQVTQMGQEVILRCVPISNHLYFYWYRQILGQKVEFLVSFYNNEISEKSEIFDDQFSVERPDGSNFTLKIRSTKLEDSAMYFCASSEGGRGLTLPYEQYFGPGTRLTVT.